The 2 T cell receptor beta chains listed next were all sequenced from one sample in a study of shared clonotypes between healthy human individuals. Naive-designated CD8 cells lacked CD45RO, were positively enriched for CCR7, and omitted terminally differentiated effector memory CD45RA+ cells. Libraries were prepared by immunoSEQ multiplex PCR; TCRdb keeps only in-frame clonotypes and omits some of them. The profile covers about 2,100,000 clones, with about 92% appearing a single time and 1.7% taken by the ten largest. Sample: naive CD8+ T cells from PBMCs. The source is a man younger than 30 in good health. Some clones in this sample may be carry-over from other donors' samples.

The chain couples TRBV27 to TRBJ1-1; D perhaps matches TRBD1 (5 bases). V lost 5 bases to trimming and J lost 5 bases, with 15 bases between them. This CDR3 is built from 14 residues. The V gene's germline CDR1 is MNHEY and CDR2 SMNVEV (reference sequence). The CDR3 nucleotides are TGTGCCAGCAGTCTCCGGTCGGGGCGAACTGAAGCTTTCTTT. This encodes CASSLRSGRTEAFF.

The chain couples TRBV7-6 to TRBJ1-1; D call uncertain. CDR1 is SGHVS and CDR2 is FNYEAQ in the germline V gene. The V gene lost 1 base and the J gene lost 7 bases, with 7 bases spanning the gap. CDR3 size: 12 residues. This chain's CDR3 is CASSLDSGEAFF. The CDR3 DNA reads TGTGCCAGCAGCTTAGACTCGGGTGAAGCTTTCTTT.